The 30 T cell receptor beta chains given below trace back to one sample, sequenced in a study of shared clonotypes between healthy human individuals. Libraries were prepared by immunoSEQ multiplex PCR; TCRdb keeps only in-frame clonotypes and omits some of them. The repertoire holds roughly 1.4 million clones, with about 98.5% as singletons. The specimen sequenced was naive CD4+ T cells sorted from blood. Subset denoted: CD45RA+ positively selected. The receptors stem from a man younger than 40 in good health.

This clone was observed a single time. V gene TRBV9 combines with J gene TRBJ2-7, with D tentatively TRBD2 (6 bases). The ends were cut back, 4 bases at V and 3 bases at J, with 14 bases in the middle. CDR1 is SGDLS and CDR2 is YYNGEE in the germline V gene. CDR3 size: 14 residues. The CDR3 reads CASSPGSARYEQYF. DNA for the CDR3: TGTGCCAGCAGCCCCGGGAGTGCCCGCTACGAGCAGTACTTC.

The CDR3, as DNA: TGTGCCAGCAGCGTAGTTTCGGGAGTTGGTGAGCAGTTCTTC. As protein: CASSVVSGVGEQFF. The J gene is TRBJ2-1, the V gene TRBV9; a possible D gene is TRBD2 (6 bases). The V gene's germline CDR1 is SGDLS and CDR2 YYNGEE. The CDR3 contains 14 residues. V shed 0 bases and J shed 9 bases, with 13 bases lying between them.

The J gene is TRBJ2-3, the V gene TRBV5-6; D is undetermined. With 3 bases removed from V and 6 bases from J, the gap between germline ends came to 5 bases. Per the germline V gene, CDR1 is SGHDT and CDR2 is YYEEEE. The CDR3 consists of 11 residues. CDR3 region: CASSWRDTQYF. CDR3 nucleotides: TGTGCCAGCAGCTGGCGGGATACGCAGTATTTT.

The genes are TRBV6-5 and TRBJ1-2; TRBD1 is a possible D gene (5 bases). Germline lookup yields CDR1 MNHEY and CDR2 SVGAGI. The V end was cut by 6 bases, the J end by 0 bases, with 14 bases between. This CDR3 has 15 residues. CDR3 protein: CASRLGDSPNYGYTF. The CDR3 coding sequence is TGTGCCAGCAGATTAGGCGACAGCCCTAACTATGGCTACACCTTC.

The chain links TRBV6-1 to TRBJ2-7; TRBD1 might be the D (6 bases). Germline CDR1 is MNHNS and CDR2 is SASEGT. The CDR3 covers 13 residues. The ends were cut back, 11 bases at V and 3 bases at J, with 17 bases in the middle. The CDR3 DNA is TGTGCCGCAAATAGGCAGGACAGCTACGAGCAGTACTTC. Amino acids: CAANRQDSYEQYF.

The chain links TRBV6-5 to TRBJ1-2; unclear D gene. CDR3 length: 15 residues. The germline CDR1 and CDR2 sequences are MNHEY and SVGAGI. Trimming took off 2 bases at V and 8 bases at J, with 18 bases between the two ends. The CDR3 reads CASSYVARQLYGYTF. CDR3 nucleotide sequence: TGTGCCAGCAGTTACGTGGCCAGACAACTATACGGCTACACCTTC.

CDR3 nucleotide sequence: TGTGCCAGCAGCTTAGATGGGATAGGTGAGCAGTTCTTC. Amino acids: CASSLDGIGEQFF. The chain joins TRBV11-2 to TRBJ2-1; D is uncertain. The CDR3 covers 13 residues. Germline V lookup: CDR1 SGHAT, CDR2 FQNNGV. Trimming stripped 0 bases from V and 9 bases from J, with 9 bases between.

The rearrangement uses TRBV5-1 and TRBJ2-2, with TRBD1 identical over 7 bases. The CDR3 sequence is 15 residues long. CDR1 is SGHRS, CDR2 YFSETQ, per germline. V lost 3 bases and J lost 0; bases outside the gene matches: 2. CDR3 sequence: CASSYGTANTGELFF. The CDR3 bases are TGCGCCAGCAGCTATGGGACAGCGAACACCGGGGAGCTGTTTTTT. The entire variable domain, with the rest obtained from reference TRBV5-1 and TRBJ2-2, is as follows: KAGVTQTPRYLIKTRGQQVTLSCSPISGHRSVSWYQQTPGQGLQFLFEYFSETQRNKGNFPGRFSGRQFSNSRSEMNVSTLELGDSALYLCASSYGTANTGELFFGEGSRLTVL.

CDR3 nucleotide sequence: TGTGCCAGCAGCTTATCCCGGCACAACTATGGCTACACCTTC. It is translated as CASSLSRHNYGYTF. V is TRBV7-2 and J is TRBJ1-2; D is undetermined. The germline gives CDR1 SGHTA, CDR2 FQGNSA. The CDR3 is made up of 14 amino acids. V shed 2 bases and J shed 2 bases, with 9 bases lying between them.

The chain couples TRBV7-9 to TRBJ2-7; 14 bases agree with TRBD2. This CDR3 is built from 16 residues. J was trimmed by 5 bases and V by 5 bases; bases with no gene match: 8. Germline CDR1 SEHNR, CDR2 FQNEAQ (reference sequence). CDR3 loop: CASSPRLAGGPHEQYF. For the CDR3, the DNA is TGTGCCAGCAGCCCTAGACTAGCGGGAGGGCCCCACGAGCAGTACTTC.

Turning to this clone: One end of the junction fails to match germline, which may point to a read error. The chain joins TRBV7-3 to TRBJ2-3; tentative D call: TRBD1 (6 bases). CDR1 is SGHTA and CDR2 is FQGTGA in the germline V gene. CDR3 length: 17 residues. CDR3 amino acids: CASSLTLSRGSTDTQYF. The CDR3 DNA reads as TGTGCCAGCAGCCTAACTTTGAGCAGGGGCAGCACAGATACGCAGTATTTT.

The rearrangement links TRBV4-1 to TRBJ2-2; possibly TRBD1 or TRBD2 for D (5 bases each). The V end was cut by 3 bases, the J end by 5 bases, with 22 bases between. Germline lookup yields CDR1 MGHRA and CDR2 YSYEKL. This CDR3 has 18 amino acids. Here the CDR3 DNA reads TGCGCCAGCAGCCAGGAGGCTGGGGCCAGCCGGGCAACCGGGGAGCTGTTTTTT. Protein sequence: CASSQEAGASRATGELFF.

This rearrangement joins TRBV5-1 to TRBJ2-3, with 8 nucleotides matching TRBD2. The germline V gene has CDR1 SGHRS and CDR2 YFSETQ. V trimming: 0 bases; J trimming: 4 bases; junction bases outside the gene matches: 7. This CDR3 region has 16 residues. The CDR3 loop is CASSLGLLAGADTQYF. DNA of the CDR3: TGCGCCAGCAGCTTGGGACTCCTAGCGGGCGCAGATACGCAGTATTTT.

The genes are TRBV28 and TRBJ2-5; possibly TRBD1 for D (6 bases). The CDR3 runs 12 residues. With 4 bases removed from V and 3 bases from J, the gap between germline ends came to 6 bases. The germline gives CDR1 MDHEN, CDR2 SYDVKM. CDR3 nucleotide sequence: TGTGCCAGCAGTTGGACAGAAGAGACCCAGTACTTC. It is translated as CASSWTEETQYF.

The chain carries TRBV6-1 and TRBJ2-7, with D tentatively TRBD1 (7 bases). V lost 6 bases and J 7 bases, leaving 19 bases between the germline ends. The CDR3 covers 14 residues. From germline, CDR1 is MNHNS and CDR2 SASEGT. CDR3 sequence (DNA): TGTGCCAGCAGGACGGGGGACAGAGCTAGAGAGCAGTACTTC. As protein: CASRTGDRAREQYF.

This clone was detected once. This chain connects TRBV9 to TRBJ2-2; TRBD2 agrees at 9 bases. V lost 0 bases, J lost 8 bases, and 8 bases stayed unmatched. In germline, CDR1 is SGDLS, CDR2 YYNGEE. The CDR3 contains 16 residues. The CDR3 loop reads CASSVVASGALGELFF. CDR3 DNA sequence: TGTGCCAGCAGCGTAGTGGCTAGCGGGGCTCTGGGGGAGCTGTTTTTT.

The chain links TRBV29-1 to TRBJ1-4; tentative D call: TRBD1 (5 bases). In germline, CDR1 is SQVTM, CDR2 ANQGSEA. The V gene lost 4 bases and the J gene lost 3 bases, with 21 bases spanning the gap. The CDR3 contains 17 residues. CDR3 loop: CSVGAVTRDQANEKLFF. CDR3 nucleotides: TGCAGCGTTGGAGCAGTAACCAGGGATCAAGCTAATGAAAAACTGTTTTTT.

The chain employs TRBV30 and TRBJ2-1; 9 positions match TRBD2. V trimming: 4 bases; J trimming: 10 bases; junction bases outside the gene matches: 14. There are 15 residues in the CDR3. Germline CDR1 and CDR2: GTSNPN and SVGIG (reference sequence). The CDR3 protein is CAWTPLGPTSGEQFF. CDR3 nucleotide sequence: TGTGCCTGGACTCCCCTAGGACCGACTAGCGGAGAGCAGTTCTTC.

The chain employs TRBV18 and TRBJ2-6; no firm D call. CDR1 KGHSH and CDR2 LQKENI come from the germline V gene. This CDR3 has 17 amino acids. V gave up 1 base and J gave up 0 bases, with 10 bases separating them. CDR3 sequence reads: CASSPQVLLSGANVLTF. CDR3 bases: TGTGCCAGCTCACCACAGGTCCTCCTCTCTGGGGCCAACGTCCTGACTTTC.

The V call is TRBV11-2, the J call TRBJ2-7; D uncertain. Per the germline V gene, CDR1 is SGHAT and CDR2 is FQNNGV. V dropped 8 bases and J dropped 0 bases, with 17 bases sitting between them. The CDR3 has 15 residues. Here the CDR3 reads CASHFRATSSYEQYF. CDR3 coding DNA: TGTGCCAGCCACTTTCGAGCGACGAGCTCCTACGAGCAGTACTTC. Full variable domain (missing parts from reference TRBV11-2 and TRBJ2-7): EAGVAQSPRYKIIEKRQSVAFWCNPISGHATLYWYQQILGQGPKLLIQFQNNGVVDDSQLPKDRFSAERLKGVDSTLKIQPAKLEDSAVYLCASHFRATSSYEQYFGPGTRLTVT.

V is TRBV7-6 and J is TRBJ2-2, with 10 bases identical to TRBD2. The junction had 9 bases not matched to a gene; V was cut back by 5 bases and J by 6 bases. The CDR3 runs to 16 residues. CDR1 and CDR2 (germline): SGHVS, FNYEAQ. The DNA for the CDR3 is TGTGCCAGCAGCACAACTAGCGGGATAGGACCCGGGGAGCTGTTTTTT. Translating it yields CASSTTSGIGPGELFF.

The chain links TRBV11-3 to TRBJ2-3, with 8 bases fitting TRBD2. CDR3 length: 18 amino acids. CDR1 is SGHNT and CDR2 is YENEEA in the germline V gene. V gave up 1 base and J gave up 2 bases; unmatched junction bases: 11. The CDR3 DNA sequence: TGTGCCAGCAGCTTAGTTTGGAGAGCGGGAGCCGCCACAGATACGCAGTATTTT. Protein product: CASSLVWRAGAATDTQYF.

The genes are TRBV7-9 and TRBJ2-7, with 7 bases identical to TRBD2. The germline V gene has CDR1 SEHNR and CDR2 FQNEAQ (reference sequence). Trimming removed 5 bases from V and 3 bases from J; junction bases left unmatched: 10. This CDR3 has 15 residues. The CDR3: CASSPDPSGHYEQYF. Written as DNA, the CDR3 is TGTGCCAGCAGCCCCGACCCTAGCGGACACTACGAGCAGTACTTC.

The V gene is TRBV9, the J gene TRBJ2-2; TRBD1 might be the D (6 bases). V lost 0 bases, J lost 4 bases, and 13 bases lay in between. Germline CDR1 reads SGDLS; CDR2 reads YYNGEE. CDR3 size: 16 residues. This chain's CDR3 is CASSVGFRGSTGELFF. For the CDR3, the DNA is TGTGCCAGCAGCGTAGGTTTCAGGGGAAGCACCGGGGAGCTGTTTTTT.

The V and J genes are TRBV7-9 and TRBJ1-1; 9 nucleotides match TRBD1. Germline CDR1 reads SEHNR; CDR2 reads FQNEAQ (reference sequence). V was pared by 0 bases and J by 3 bases, with 2 bases of the junction left unmatched. This CDR3 has 15 residues. CDR3 sequence (DNA): TGTGCCAGCAGCTTAGCACGGACAGGGGACACTGAAGCTTTCTTT. Residues: CASSLARTGDTEAFF.

The chain links TRBV14 to TRBJ2-1; TRBD2 might be the D (6 bases). Trimming removed 4 bases from V and 1 base from J, with 11 bases in between. CDR1 is SGHDN and CDR2 is FVKESK in the germline V gene. CDR3 size: 15 residues. CDR3 region: CASSPGSASYNEQFF. For the CDR3, the DNA is TGTGCCAGCAGCCCCGGGAGTGCTTCCTACAATGAGCAGTTCTTC.

The chain combines TRBV28 with TRBJ2-7, with 7 bases matching TRBD1. V lost 5 bases to trimming and J lost 5 bases; unmatched junction nucleotides: 12. The CDR3 sequence is 15 residues long. The germline V gene has CDR1 MDHEN and CDR2 SYDVKM. The CDR3 coding sequence is TGTGCCAGCAGTCAAAAACCGACAGGGAACAACGAGCAGTACTTC. It specifies CASSQKPTGNNEQYF.

The chain recombines TRBV10-1 with TRBJ2-7; a weak D match, TRBD1 (6 bases). V lost 2 bases, J lost 4 bases, and 12 bases lay in between. Germline-derived CDR1 and CDR2 are WNHNN and SYGVQD (reference sequence). The CDR3 length is 14 residues. CDR3 DNA sequence: TGCGCCAGCAGTGAGAACATGCAGGGGTACGAGCAGTACTTC. This codes for CASSENMQGYEQYF.

The genes are TRBV27 and TRBJ2-7, with unresolved D. The germline CDR1 and CDR2 sequences are MNHEY and SMNVEV (reference sequence). The CDR3 runs 14 residues. V was shortened by 3 bases and J by 0 bases, with 9 bases between the two germline ends. The chain's CDR3 is CASSLGSDSYEQYF. DNA for the CDR3: TGTGCCAGCAGTTTGGGGTCAGACTCCTACGAGCAGTACTTC.

The chain recombines TRBV2 with TRBJ1-5; the match to TRBD1 covers 7 bases. CDR1 is SNHLY and CDR2 is FYNNEI in the germline V gene. The CDR3 totals 15 residues. V lost 1 base to trimming and J lost 3 bases; unmatched junction nucleotides: 3. In nucleotides, the CDR3 is TGTGCCAGCAGTGAAGGGACAGGATACAATCAGCCCCAGCATTTT. It translates to CASSEGTGYNQPQHF.